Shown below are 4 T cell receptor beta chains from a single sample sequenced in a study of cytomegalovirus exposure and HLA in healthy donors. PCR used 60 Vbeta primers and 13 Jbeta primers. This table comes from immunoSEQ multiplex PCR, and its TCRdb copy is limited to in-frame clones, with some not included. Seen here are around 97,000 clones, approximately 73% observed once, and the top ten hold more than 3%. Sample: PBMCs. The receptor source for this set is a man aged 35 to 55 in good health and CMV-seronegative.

Here the CDR3 reads CASSGGLAGTETQYF. CDR3 in DNA: TGTGCCAGCAGTGGGGGACTAGCGGGGACTGAGACCCAGTACTTC. The chain employs TRBV6-1 and TRBJ2-5, with TRBD2 identical over 13 bases. Per the germline V gene, CDR1 is MNHNS and CDR2 is SASEGT. CDR3 length equals 15 residues. With V trimmed by 4 bases and J by 5 bases, 4 bases remained unmatched.

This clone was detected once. This chain's CDR3 is CAWSRAGNQPQHF. DNA of the CDR3: TGTGCCTGGAGTAGAGCCGGCAATCAGCCCCAGCATTTT. The chain uses TRBV30 and TRBJ1-5; the D is unclear. Germline CDR1 and CDR2: GTSNPN and SVGIG (reference sequence). V was pared by 2 bases and J by 2 bases, with 7 bases between. The CDR3 has 13 residues.

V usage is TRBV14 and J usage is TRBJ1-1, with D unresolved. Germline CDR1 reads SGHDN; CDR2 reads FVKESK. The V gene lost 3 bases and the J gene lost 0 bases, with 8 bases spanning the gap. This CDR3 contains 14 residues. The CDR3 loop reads CASSQRTMNTEAFF. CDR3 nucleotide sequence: TGTGCCAGCAGCCAGAGGACTATGAACACTGAAGCTTTCTTT.

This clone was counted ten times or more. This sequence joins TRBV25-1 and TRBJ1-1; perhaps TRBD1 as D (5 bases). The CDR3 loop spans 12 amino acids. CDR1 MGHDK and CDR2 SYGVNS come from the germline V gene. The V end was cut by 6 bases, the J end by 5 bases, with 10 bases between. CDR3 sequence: CASRRGGTEAFF. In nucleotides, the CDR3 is TGTGCCAGCAGACGGGGGGGGACTGAAGCTTTCTTT.